The 32 T cell receptor beta chains reported below all come from one sample, sequenced in a study of CD8+CD57+ T cells in acquired aplastic anemia. TCR beta VDJ and CDR3 profiles were obtained from a genomic DNA template. TCRdb fed the reads into MiXCR, producing one record per CDR3 protein. Here the sample spans hundreds of thousands of distinct CDR3 sequences, 60% to 80% being singletons. The sample consisted of sorted CD4+, CD8+, or CD8+CD57+ T cells (not recorded which) from PBMCs. Source of these receptors: a human donor in good health, serving as a control.

Note on this clonotype: One base away lies a much larger clone, so this may be a sequencing read error. The CDR3 is CASSYSEQSGELFF. In nucleotides, the CDR3 is TGTGCCAGCAGTTACTCGGAGCAATCCGGGGAGCTGTTTTTT. The rearrangement uses TRBV6-2 or TRBV6-3 and TRBJ2-2, with no clear D. The CDR3 loop spans 14 amino acids. Germline CDR1 and CDR2: MNHEY and SVGEGT. V was trimmed by 0 bases and J by 6 bases, leaving 8 bases between them.

The chain joins TRBV7-2 to TRBJ1-2, with D hard to call. Germline CDR1 and CDR2: SGHTA and FQGNSA. Trimming stripped 5 bases from V and 11 bases from J, with 24 bases between. The CDR3 is made up of 15 amino acids. The CDR3 region has the DNA TGTGCCAGCAGCCTAGACATCGGCCCAGCCTCTGCATACACCTTC. Amino acid sequence: CASSLDIGPASAYTF.

This clonotype was seen at least ten times. This rearrangement joins TRBV2 to TRBJ1-1, with D perhaps matching TRBD1 (6 bases). The CDR3 is 13 residues long. Per germline, CDR1 SNHLY and CDR2 FYNNEI. V was cut by 2 bases and J by 7 bases, with 11 bases left in between. CDR3 loop: CASSERGQGEAFF. The DNA for the CDR3 is TGTGCCAGCAGTGAACGGGGGCAAGGTGAAGCTTTCTTT.

This clonotype has at least ten counts. This chain joins TRBV11-3 and TRBJ2-1; unclear D gene. Looked up from germline, CDR1 is SGHNT and CDR2 is YENEEA. The CDR3 is made up of 13 amino acids. V was shortened by 4 bases and J by 9 bases, with 13 bases between the two germline ends. The CDR3 loop reads CASSSAGYGEQFF. For the CDR3, the DNA is TGTGCCAGCAGCTCGGCCGGGTACGGTGAGCAGTTCTTC.

The chain recombines TRBV5-5 with TRBJ1-1; D is unclear. CDR1 and CDR2 from the germline V gene are SGHKS and YYEKEE (reference sequence). The CDR3 contains 14 residues. Trimming removed 4 bases from V and 7 bases from J, with 17 bases in between. The CDR3 bases are TGTGCCAGCAGCCGAGCTGGCCACAGAATTGAAGCTTTCTTT. Protein: CASSRAGHRIEAFF.

Notes on this clonotype: The junction does not match germline at one end; this may be a read error. J is TRBJ2-1 and V is TRBV7-2; D gene uncertain. This CDR3 has 14 residues. Looked up from germline, CDR1 is SGHTA and CDR2 is FQGNSA. CDR3 protein: CASSSPGSVGEQSF. CDR3 sequence (DNA): TGTGCCAGCAGCTCCCCAGGCAGCGTAGGTGAGCAGTCCTTC. Drawing the rest from reference TRBV7-2 and TRBJ2-1, the complete variable domain is GAGVSQSPSNKVTEKGKDVELRCDPISGHTALYWYRQSLGQGLEFLIYFQGNSAPDKSGLPSDRFSAERTGGSVSTLTIQRTQQEDSAVYLCASSSPGSVGEQSFGPGTRLTVL.

Of note for this clonotype: Given the absence of the conserved phenylalanine or tryptophan at the CDR3 end, a read error is likely. The DNA is left out, because the CDR3 cannot be placed on it with certainty; the CDR3 is given as TCRdb lists it. This chain uses TRBV7-2 with TRBJ2-7. The V gene's germline CDR1 is SGHTA and CDR2 FQGNSA. The CDR3 length equals 13 residues, ends included. The CDR3 sequence is CASRSSVPLNEQY.

For the CDR3, the DNA is TGTGCCAGCAGTGGACAGCGGGGGGCTAATGAGGAGTACTTC. It codes for CASSGQRGANEEYF. The gene calls are TRBV2 and TRBJ2-7; TRBD2 agrees at 9 bases. The germline V gene has CDR1 SNHLY and CDR2 FYNNEI. This CDR3 comprises 14 residues. V dropped 4 bases and J dropped 11; count of bases not matched to a gene: 12.

Concerning this clonotype: A much bigger clone sits one base away, suggesting this may be a read error. The gene calls are TRBV5-1 and TRBJ2-1; 7 bases fit TRBD2. Germline trimming cut 0 bases from V and 4 bases from J; bases unmatched to any gene: 7. The CDR3 sequence is 16 residues long. Germline V lookup: CDR1 SGHRS, CDR2 YFSETQ. The CDR3 sequence: CASSLALGGPYNEQFF. The CDR3 DNA reads as TGCGCCAGCAGCTTGGCCTTGGGAGGGCCATACAATGAGCAGTTCTTC.

The chain is built from TRBV12-5 and TRBJ1-6, with D uncertain. The germline V and J ends were trimmed by 8 bases and 0 bases, with 17 bases remaining between them. The germline gives CDR1 LGHNT, CDR2 FRNRAP. The CDR3 runs 17 residues. The CDR3 loop is CASTYTPMSSYNSPLHF. Here the CDR3 DNA reads TGTGCTAGTACCTACACACCAATGAGCTCCTATAATTCACCCCTCCACTTT.

Comments on this clonotype: Its ends do not fully match the called genes, so a read error is possible. The gene calls are TRBV5-1 and TRBJ1-6, with D unresolved. The germline CDR1 and CDR2 sequences are SGHRS and YFSETQ. The CDR3 sequence is 13 residues long. The CDR3 loop is CASSLQFASLLHF. The CDR3 DNA sequence: TGTGCCAGCAGCCTCCAGTTTGCTTCGCTCCTCCACTTT.

The V and J genes are TRBV15 and TRBJ1-2; D not certain. The CDR3 sequence is 14 residues long. Looked up from germline, CDR1 is LNHNV and CDR2 is YYDKDF (reference sequence). The V gene lost 9 bases and the J gene lost 6 bases, with 20 bases spanning the gap. The CDR3 region has the DNA TGTGCCACTAGCGGGCTAAGGGCTAGTGATGGCTACACCTTC. Its protein product is CATSGLRASDGYTF.

The chain joins TRBV7-8 to TRBJ2-5; no firm D call. The J call may not be correct, given that the DNA end is closer to TRBJ2-7. The CDR3 consists of 15 residues. The germline V gene has CDR1 SGHVS and CDR2 FQNEAQ. The CDR3 DNA reads as TGTGCCAGCAGCTCATGGACCGGCCTCTCCTACGAGCAGTACTTC. Its translation: CASSSWTGLSYEQYF.

The chain carries TRBV20-1 and TRBJ2-7, with D unclear. Germline assignment: CDR1 DFQATT and CDR2 SNEGSKA (reference sequence). Trimming shortened V by 1 base and J by 3 bases, and 16 bases separated the two germline ends. The CDR3 is 15 residues long. The chain's CDR3 is CSARAAENTDYEQYF. For the CDR3, the DNA is TGCAGTGCTAGAGCGGCAGAGAACACTGACTACGAGCAGTACTTC.

To note about this clonotype: A single base separates this from a much larger clone, so it may be a read error. The CDR3, as DNA: TGTGCCAGCGGTACCCCCAGGGGGCGCGGCGGGGAGCTGTTTTTT. Its translation is CASGTPRGRGGELFF. The chain recombines TRBV12-3 or TRBV12-4 with TRBJ2-2; TRBD1 aligns across 8 bases. Unmatched junction bases numbered 12, after V lost 8 bases and J lost 7 bases. The CDR3 runs to 15 residues.

The rearrangement joins TRBV7-2 to TRBJ1-1; D ambiguous. Germline lookup yields CDR1 SGHTA and CDR2 FQGNSA. Trimming took 1 base from V and 2 from J, leaving 5 bases between them. The CDR3 extends over 13 amino acids. CDR3 DNA sequence: TGTGCCAGCAGCTTAGGCAACAACACTGAAGCTTTCTTT. Protein sequence: CASSLGNNTEAFF.

This clonotype has ten or more counts. This sequence joins TRBV3-1 and TRBJ2-5, with D maybe TRBD1 (6 bases). The CDR3 is 15 residues long. CDR1 is LGHDT and CDR2 is YNNKEL in the germline V gene (reference sequence). V shed 1 base and J shed 1 base, with 10 bases lying between them. Here the CDR3 DNA reads TGTGCCAGCAGCCAAGGCGCAGGGGTCCAAGAGACCCAGTACTTC. Its protein product is CASSQGAGVQETQYF.

This chain uses TRBV9 with TRBJ1-2; D possibly corresponds to TRBD1 (6 bases). The CDR3 loop spans 14 amino acids. V shed 4 bases and J shed 4 bases, with 14 bases lying between them. Germline V gene sequence: CDR1 SGDLS, CDR2 YYNGEE. CDR3 nucleotide sequence: TGTGCCAGCAGCTCAGGGACAAAGCTCTATGGCTACACCTTC. Protein sequence: CASSSGTKLYGYTF.

The chain links TRBV5-1 to TRBJ1-2, with a tentative D call TRBD1 (6 bases). The CDR3 is 14 residues long. Germline loops: CDR1 SGHRS, CDR2 YFSETQ. V dropped 0 bases and J dropped 4 bases, with 10 bases sitting between them. CDR3 region: CASSLESGVYGYTF. Here the CDR3 DNA reads TGCGCCAGCAGCTTGGAGTCAGGGGTCTATGGCTACACCTTC.

This chain joins TRBV5-1 and TRBJ1-1, with 7 positions matching TRBD1. Germline assignment: CDR1 SGHRS and CDR2 YFSETQ. There are 14 residues in the CDR3. V shed 2 bases and J 11 bases; nucleotides not matched to a gene: 12. The CDR3 loop reads CASSFQGKGAQAFF. The CDR3 bases are TGCGCCAGCAGCTTCCAGGGAAAGGGGGCCCAGGCTTTCTTT.

This chain connects TRBV11-1 to TRBJ1-1, with D possibly TRBD1 on 6 matching bases. The ends were cut back, 5 bases at V and 2 bases at J, with 9 bases in the middle. The CDR3 contains 13 residues. CDR1 and CDR2 from the germline V gene are SGHAT and FQDESV (reference sequence). The CDR3 is CASSRDNNTEAFF. In nucleotides, the CDR3 is TGTGCCAGCAGCCGGGACAACAACACTGAAGCTTTCTTT.

The V and J genes are TRBV7-9 and TRBJ1-5; possibly TRBD1 for D (5 bases). V was clipped by 3 bases and J by 15 bases, with 24 bases between them. This CDR3 has 15 amino acids. Per germline, CDR1 SEHNR and CDR2 FQNEAQ (reference sequence). The DNA for the CDR3 is TGTGCCAGCAGCTTGGGGGAACAGGCTCAGCAGCCCGGGCATTTT. Its protein product is CASSLGEQAQQPGHF.

This chain uses TRBV7-9 with TRBJ2-7; a possible D gene is TRBD2 (5 bases). In germline, CDR1 is SEHNR, CDR2 FQNEAQ (reference sequence). With 6 bases removed from V and 3 bases from J, the gap between germline ends came to 18 bases. CDR3 size: 15 residues. This chain's CDR3 is CASRLETSGIYEQYF. Written as DNA, the CDR3 is TGTGCCAGCAGACTGGAGACGAGCGGAATCTACGAGCAGTACTTC.

With regard to this clonotype: One base away lies a much larger clone, so this may be a sequencing read error. The genes are TRBV6-1 and TRBJ2-5; 12 bases line up with TRBD1. Unmatched junction bases numbered 12, after V lost 5 bases and J lost 11 bases. CDR3 length: 15 residues. From germline, CDR1 is MNHNS and CDR2 SASEGT. The CDR3 DNA sequence: TGTGCCAGCAGTAGACCGGGACAGGGGGCTAGGGAGCAGTACTTC. This sequence encodes CASSRPGQGAREQYF.

V is TRBV14 and J is TRBJ1-6; D remains ambiguous. The CDR3 consists of 14 residues. Trimming pared 2 bases from V and 9 bases from J, leaving 11 bases between. Per germline, CDR1 SGHDN and CDR2 FVKESK. The CDR3 sequence: CASSQYSRGSPLHF. The CDR3 coding sequence is TGTGCCAGCAGCCAATATTCGCGGGGTTCACCCCTCCACTTT.

This chain joins TRBV12-3 or TRBV12-4 and TRBJ1-1; D unresolved. V lost 6 bases to trimming and J lost 3 bases, with 17 bases between them. This CDR3 region has 15 residues. CDR3 residues: CASSRIQGGYTEAFF. The CDR3 DNA is TGTGCCAGCAGCCGGATACAAGGAGGCTACACTGAAGCTTTCTTT.

The rearrangement joins TRBV20-1 to TRBJ1-2; tentative D call: TRBD1 (6 bases). Per the germline V gene, CDR1 is DFQATT and CDR2 is SNEGSKA (reference sequence). The CDR3 length is 14 residues. Between the trimmed V and J ends, which lost 7 bases and 8 bases, there was a span of 23 bases. In DNA, the CDR3 is TGCAGTGGGGGACACGATGGGCACTTCTGCGGCTACACCTTC. Amino acid sequence: CSGGHDGHFCGYTF.

Concerning this clonotype itself: The junction departs from germline at one end; a sequencing error may be responsible. The chain has TRBV7-2 and TRBJ2-3, with a weak D call TRBD2 (7 bases). The CDR3 extends over 16 amino acids. CDR1 SGHTA and CDR2 FQGNSA come from the germline V gene. CDR3 in amino acids: CASSLAAGGLTATQYF. As DNA, the CDR3 is TGTGCCAGCAGCCTAGCGGCCGGGGGGCTAACCGCCACGCAGTATTTT.

The chain has TRBV24-1 and TRBJ2-1; 14 nucleotides agree with TRBD2. V dropped 7 bases and J dropped 3; count of bases not matched to a gene: 1. CDR1 is KGHDR and CDR2 is SFDVKD in the germline V gene. CDR3 length equals 15 residues. This CDR3 is CATRGTSGSYNEQFF. The CDR3 coding sequence is TGTGCCACCAGAGGGACTAGCGGGAGCTACAATGAGCAGTTCTTC.

This clonotype was counted at least ten times. J is TRBJ2-7 and V is TRBV30; tentatively, D is TRBD1 or TRBD2 (6 bases each). The CDR3 is 15 amino acids. V lost 2 bases to trimming and J lost 4 bases, with 18 bases between them. Germline CDR1 and CDR2: GTSNPN and SVGIG (reference sequence). The CDR3 spells CAWSSGTGAIYEQYF. The CDR3 nucleotides are TGTGCCTGGAGTTCGGGAACGGGGGCTATTTACGAGCAGTACTTC.

This clonotype was seen a few times. A much larger clone sits a single nucleotide away, making a read error possible. The chain links TRBV6-2 or TRBV6-3 to TRBJ1-1; D unresolved. The V gene's germline CDR1 is MNHEY and CDR2 SVGEGT. The CDR3 has 11 residues. The CDR3 loop reads CASSYAAEALF. CDR3 DNA: TGTGCCAGCAGTTACGCAGCTGAAGCTCTCTTT.

The chain combines TRBV7-3 with TRBJ2-1; 8 bases are shared with TRBD1. Per the germline V gene, CDR1 is SGHTA and CDR2 is FQGTGA. Trimming cost V 6 bases and J 2 bases; bases outside gene matches: 15. This CDR3 is built from 18 residues. The CDR3: CASSEAAGQGITYNEQFF. The CDR3 DNA reads as TGTGCCAGCAGTGAAGCGGCAGGACAGGGTATTACCTACAATGAGCAGTTCTTC.